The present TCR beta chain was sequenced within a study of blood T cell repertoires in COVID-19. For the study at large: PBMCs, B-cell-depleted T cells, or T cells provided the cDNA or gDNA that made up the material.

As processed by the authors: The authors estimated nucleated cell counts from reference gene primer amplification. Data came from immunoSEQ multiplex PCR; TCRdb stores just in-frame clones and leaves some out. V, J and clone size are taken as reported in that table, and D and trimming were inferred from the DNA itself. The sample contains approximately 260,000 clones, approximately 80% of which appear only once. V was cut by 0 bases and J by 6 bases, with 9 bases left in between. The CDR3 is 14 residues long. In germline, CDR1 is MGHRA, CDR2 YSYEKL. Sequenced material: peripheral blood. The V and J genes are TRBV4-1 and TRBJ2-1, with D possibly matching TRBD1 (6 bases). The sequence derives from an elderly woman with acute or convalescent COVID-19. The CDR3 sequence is CASSQDWGPNEQFF. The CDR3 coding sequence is TGCGCCAGCAGCCAAGATTGGGGGCCCAATGAGCAGTTCTTC.